The source of this T cell receptor beta chain is a study of T cell responses to AZD1222 COVID-19 vaccine. Overall study findings and caveats: Nearly half of spike-specific TCRs reportedly target unmutated variant regions. Baseline serology detected seropositivity in only a handful of AZD1222 recipients. Repertoires were collected only later (after the peak T cell response had occurred). Clonal diversity was possibly underestimated, and white British individuals and females predominated among donors.

With respect to this clone: Its antigen remains unidentified.

Assay used: immunoSEQ multiplex PCR; TCRdb lists only in-frame clones, some missing. The sample consists of fewer than 200,000 clones, 87% of them appearing once. The sequence was obtained from an adult who received the AZD1222 COVID-19 vaccine. This material consisted of peripheral blood, taken 28 days after the second AZD1222 dose.

The CDR3 coding sequence is TGCAGCGTTGAAGGACAGACAATGAACACTGAAGCTTTCTTT. Translated: CSVEGQTMNTEAFF. The V call is TRBV29-1, the J call TRBJ1-1, with D perhaps TRBD1 (5 bases). The CDR3 loop spans 14 amino acids. Trimming removed 1 base from V and 0 bases from J, with 9 bases in between. Looked up from germline, CDR1 is SQVTM and CDR2 is ANQGSEA.